This entry concerns a single T cell receptor beta chain. What it binds is unknown. This specimen comes from a study of persistence of HIV-infected CD4 T cells. Sequencing used immunoSEQ version 4 in survey mode. TCRdb's table, derived via immunoSEQ multiplex PCR, lists solely in-frame clones and lacks some. This sample has some 30,000 clones, with roughly 82% found just once. Stimulation used approximately 9.1 ug/mL lysate from CMV-infected fibroblasts. CD40L/CD69 double-negative CD45RO-high memory CD4+ T cells were collected. Trimming took off 2 bases at V and 4 bases at J, with 5 bases between the two ends. Looked up from germline, CDR1 is MNHNY and CDR2 is SVGAGI (reference sequence). There are 13 residues in the CDR3.

This chain uses TRBV6-6 with TRBJ2-2; TRBD1 is a possible D gene (5 bases). The sequence derives from an adult woman with HIV who was CMV-seropositive. This material consisted of CD4+ T cells sorted from PBMCs after roughly 19-hour stimulation, taken from a patient who received antiretroviral therapy. This CDR3 is CASSYGATGELFF. The CDR3 nucleotides are TGTGCCAGCAGTTACGGGGCCACCGGGGAGCTGTTTTTT.